This paragraph reports one T cell receptor (beta chain). Its antigen is unknown. The sample originates from a study of cytomegalovirus exposure and HLA in healthy donors. Points from the study as a whole: Most TCR beta V segments were productive about 90% or about 30% of the time in an earlier analysis.

60 Vbeta and 13 Jbeta primers were used in PCR. TCRdb keeps only in-frame clones here, not all; method: immunoSEQ multiplex PCR. The data contain around 150,000 clones, roughly 76% of them seen just once; the ten biggest clones take up about 1.3%. V was pared by 5 bases and J by 4 bases, with 12 bases between. Germline V gene sequence: CDR1 GTSNPN, CDR2 SVGIG (reference sequence). The CDR3 has 13 residues. In nominal health when sampled, donors likely had unrecorded immune exposures nonetheless. This receptor was obtained from a man in his 60s in good health and CMV-seronegative. The sequenced sample was PBMCs. This chain connects TRBV30 to TRBJ1-5; a weak D match, TRBD1 (6 bases). The CDR3 sequence: CAWGGQSNQPQHF. For the CDR3, the DNA is TGTGCCTGGGGTGGACAGTCAAATCAGCCCCAGCATTTT.